This passage covers 6 T cell receptor beta chains from one sample sequenced in a study of blood T cell repertoires in COVID-19. Here immunoSEQ multiplex PCR was the method, and the copy in TCRdb shows in-frame clones only, minus some. The sample shows over 150,000 clones, less than 85% of them seen only once. Material: peripheral blood. These receptors all come from a human donor in a cohort sampled during active COVID-19.

The chain is built from TRBV11-3 and TRBJ1-6; D is undetermined. Germline V lookup: CDR1 SGHNT, CDR2 YENEEA. The CDR3 runs to 12 residues. Trimming took 0 bases from V and 11 from J, leaving 5 bases between them. CDR3 protein: CASSLDSPPLHF. The CDR3 DNA reads as TGTGCCAGCAGCTTAGATTCTCCACCCCTCCACTTT. The whole variable domain, remainder taken from reference TRBV11-3 and TRBJ1-6, is EAGVVQSPRYKIIEKKQPVAFWCNPISGHNTLYWYLQNLGQGPELLIRYENEEAVDDSQLPKDRFSAERLKGVDSTLKIQPAELGDSAVYLCASSLDSPPLHFGNGTRLTVT.

The V call is TRBV5-5, the J call TRBJ1-1; 9 bases match TRBD1. With V trimmed by 5 bases and J by 4 bases, 9 bases remained unmatched. The CDR3 covers 15 residues. The germline CDR1 and CDR2 sequences are SGHKS and YYEKEE (reference sequence). CDR3 loop: CASSEGTGMSTEAFF. The CDR3 DNA follows: TGTGCCAGCAGTGAAGGGACAGGGATGAGCACTGAAGCTTTCTTT.

This chain uses TRBV4-2 with TRBJ2-7, with a weak D call TRBD1 (5 bases). Germline assignment: CDR1 LGHNA and CDR2 YNFKEQ. This CDR3 comprises 14 residues. Trimming shortened V by 4 bases and J by 6 bases, and 16 bases separated the two germline ends. CDR3 in amino acids: CASSPSLTVGEQYF. CDR3 sequence (DNA): TGTGCCAGCAGCCCTTCTCTGACAGTAGGCGAGCAGTACTTC.

The V gene is TRBV24-1, the J gene TRBJ1-5; 9 bases line up with TRBD1. The CDR3 loop spans 15 amino acids. V lost 10 bases and J lost 1; bases outside the gene matches: 7. In germline, CDR1 is KGHDR, CDR2 SFDVKD. This CDR3 reads CATTMDRGSNQPQHF. The CDR3 DNA sequence: TGTGCCACTACCATGGACAGGGGAAGCAATCAGCCCCAGCATTTT.

The rearrangement links TRBV4-1 to TRBJ1-6, with TRBD1 matching over 10 bases. The CDR3 runs to 15 residues. J lost 8 bases, V lost 6 bases, and 7 bases had no gene match. Germline CDR1 reads MGHRA; CDR2 reads YSYEKL. CDR3 region: CASRKPGQGYSPLHF. The CDR3 DNA reads as TGCGCCAGCAGAAAACCGGGACAGGGGTATTCACCCCTCCACTTT.

In this sample, this clone turned up a few times. The V call is TRBV19, the J call TRBJ1-5; D is unresolved. Germline CDR1 and CDR2: LNHDA and SQIVND (reference sequence). The length of the CDR3 is 15 residues. The V and J ends lost 7 bases and 0 bases respectively, with 13 bases between them. Written as DNA, the CDR3 is TGTGCCAGTAACCCGACAAGACATAGCAATCAGCCCCAGCATTTT. This codes for CASNPTRHSNQPQHF.